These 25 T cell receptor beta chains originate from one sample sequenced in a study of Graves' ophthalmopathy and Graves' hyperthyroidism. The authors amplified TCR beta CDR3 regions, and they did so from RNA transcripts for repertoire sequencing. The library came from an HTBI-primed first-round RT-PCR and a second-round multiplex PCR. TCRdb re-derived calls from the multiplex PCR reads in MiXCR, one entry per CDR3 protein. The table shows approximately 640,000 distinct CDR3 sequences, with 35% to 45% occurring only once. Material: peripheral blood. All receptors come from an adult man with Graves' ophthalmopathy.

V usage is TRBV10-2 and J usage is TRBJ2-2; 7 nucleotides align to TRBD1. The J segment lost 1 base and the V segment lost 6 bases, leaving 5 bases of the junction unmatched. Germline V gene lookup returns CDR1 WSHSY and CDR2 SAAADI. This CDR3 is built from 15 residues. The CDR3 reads CASSLQGWNTGELFF. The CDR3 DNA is TGCGCCAGCAGCCTACAGGGGTGGAACACCGGGGAGCTGTTTTTT.

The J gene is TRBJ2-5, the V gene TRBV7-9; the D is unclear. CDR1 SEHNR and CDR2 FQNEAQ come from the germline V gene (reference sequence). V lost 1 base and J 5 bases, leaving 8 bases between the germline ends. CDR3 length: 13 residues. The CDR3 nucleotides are TGTGCCAGCAGCTTAGACTGGATGGAGACCCAGTACTTC. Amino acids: CASSLDWMETQYF.

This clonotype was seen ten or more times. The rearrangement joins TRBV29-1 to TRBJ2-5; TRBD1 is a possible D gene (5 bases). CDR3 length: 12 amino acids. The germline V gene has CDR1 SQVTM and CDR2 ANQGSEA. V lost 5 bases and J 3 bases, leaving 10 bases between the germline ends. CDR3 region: CSVKSGKETQYF. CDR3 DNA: TGCAGCGTTAAGTCAGGGAAAGAGACCCAGTACTTC.

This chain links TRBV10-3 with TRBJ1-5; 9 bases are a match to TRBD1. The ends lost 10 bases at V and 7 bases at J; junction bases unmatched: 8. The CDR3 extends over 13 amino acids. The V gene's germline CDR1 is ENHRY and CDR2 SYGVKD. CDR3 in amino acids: CASRWGTGQPQHF. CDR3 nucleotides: TGTGCCAGCAGATGGGGGACAGGGCAGCCCCAGCATTTT.

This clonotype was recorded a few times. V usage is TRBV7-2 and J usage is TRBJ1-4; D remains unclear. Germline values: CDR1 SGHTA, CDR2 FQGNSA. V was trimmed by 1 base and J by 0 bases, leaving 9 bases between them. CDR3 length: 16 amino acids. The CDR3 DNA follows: TGTGCCAGCAGCTTAGTAAGGTCTGCAACTAATGAAAAACTGTTTTTT. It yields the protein CASSLVRSATNEKLFF. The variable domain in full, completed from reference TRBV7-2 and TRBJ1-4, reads GAGVSQSPSNKVTEKGKDVELRCDPISGHTALYWYRQSLGQGLEFLIYFQGNSAPDKSGLPSDRFSAERTGGSVSTLTIQRTQQEDSAVYLCASSLVRSATNEKLFFGSGTQLSVL.

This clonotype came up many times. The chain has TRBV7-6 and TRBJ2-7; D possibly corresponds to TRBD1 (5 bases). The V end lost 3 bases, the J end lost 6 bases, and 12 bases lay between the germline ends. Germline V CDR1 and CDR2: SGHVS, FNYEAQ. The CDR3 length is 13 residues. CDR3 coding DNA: TGTGCCAGCAGCTTGGCGCCAGGGTCCGAGCAGTACTTC. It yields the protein CASSLAPGSEQYF.

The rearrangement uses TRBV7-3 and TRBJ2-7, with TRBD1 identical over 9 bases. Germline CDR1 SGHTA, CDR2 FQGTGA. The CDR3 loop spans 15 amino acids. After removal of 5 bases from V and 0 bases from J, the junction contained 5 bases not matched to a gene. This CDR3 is CASSPGTGPSYEQYF. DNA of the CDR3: TGTGCCAGCAGCCCCGGGACAGGGCCCTCCTACGAGCAGTACTTC.

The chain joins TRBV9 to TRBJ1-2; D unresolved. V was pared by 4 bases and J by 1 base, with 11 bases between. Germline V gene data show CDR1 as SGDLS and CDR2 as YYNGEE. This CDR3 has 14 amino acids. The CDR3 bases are TGTGCCAGCAGCCCTAGTGGCAGTAACTATGGCTACACCTTC. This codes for CASSPSGSNYGYTF.

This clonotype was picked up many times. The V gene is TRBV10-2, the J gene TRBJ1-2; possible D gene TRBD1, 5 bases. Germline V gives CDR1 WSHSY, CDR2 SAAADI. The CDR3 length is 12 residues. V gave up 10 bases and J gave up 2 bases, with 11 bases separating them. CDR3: CATRTSNYGYTF. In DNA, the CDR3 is TGCGCCACGAGGACATCCAACTATGGCTACACCTTC.

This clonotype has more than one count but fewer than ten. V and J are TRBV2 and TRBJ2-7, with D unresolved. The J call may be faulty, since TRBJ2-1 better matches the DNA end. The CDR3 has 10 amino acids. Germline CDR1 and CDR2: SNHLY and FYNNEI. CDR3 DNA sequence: TGTGCCAGCGGCCACAATGAGCAGTTCTTC. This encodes CASGHNEQFF.

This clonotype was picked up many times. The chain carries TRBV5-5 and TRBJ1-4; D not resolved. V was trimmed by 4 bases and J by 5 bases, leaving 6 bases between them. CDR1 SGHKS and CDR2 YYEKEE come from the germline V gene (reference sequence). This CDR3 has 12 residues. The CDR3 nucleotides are TGTGCCAGCAGCCAGGAGAATGAAAAACTGTTTTTT. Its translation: CASSQENEKLFF.

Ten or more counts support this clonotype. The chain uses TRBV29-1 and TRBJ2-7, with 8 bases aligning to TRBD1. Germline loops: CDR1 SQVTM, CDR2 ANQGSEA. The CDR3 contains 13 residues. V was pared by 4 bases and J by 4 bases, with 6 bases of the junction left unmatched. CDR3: CSVVQGARYEQYF. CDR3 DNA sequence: TGCAGCGTTGTTCAGGGGGCGCGATACGAGCAGTACTTC.

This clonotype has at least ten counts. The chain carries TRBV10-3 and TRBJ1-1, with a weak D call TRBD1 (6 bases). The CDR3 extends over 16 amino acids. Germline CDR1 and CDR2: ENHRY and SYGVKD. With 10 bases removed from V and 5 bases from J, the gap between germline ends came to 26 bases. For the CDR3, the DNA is TGTGCCAGCAGCCGACCACAGGGCACTGGGAGGACTGAAGCTTTCTTT. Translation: CASSRPQGTGRTEAFF.

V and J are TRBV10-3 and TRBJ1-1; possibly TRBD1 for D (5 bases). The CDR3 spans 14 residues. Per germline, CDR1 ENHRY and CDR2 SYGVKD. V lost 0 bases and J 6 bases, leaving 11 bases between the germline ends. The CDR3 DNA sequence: TGTGCCATCAGTGAGTCGGGGCCTAAGTCTGAAGCTTTCTTT. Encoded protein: CAISESGPKSEAFF.

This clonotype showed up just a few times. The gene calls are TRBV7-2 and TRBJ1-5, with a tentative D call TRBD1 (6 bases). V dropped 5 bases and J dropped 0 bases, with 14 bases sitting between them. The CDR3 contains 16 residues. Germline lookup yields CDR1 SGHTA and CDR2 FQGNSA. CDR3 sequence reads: CASSQEGGSSNQPQHF. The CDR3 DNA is TGTGCCAGCAGCCAAGAAGGGGGTTCTAGCAATCAGCCCCAGCATTTT.

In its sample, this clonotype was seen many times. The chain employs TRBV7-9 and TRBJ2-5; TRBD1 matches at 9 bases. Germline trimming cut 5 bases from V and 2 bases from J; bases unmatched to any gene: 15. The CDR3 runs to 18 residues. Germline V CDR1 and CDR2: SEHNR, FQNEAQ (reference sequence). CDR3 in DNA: TGTGCCAGCAGCCTTCCCTCCGCCGGGACAGGGATACAAGAGACCCAGTACTTC. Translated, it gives CASSLPSAGTGIQETQYF.

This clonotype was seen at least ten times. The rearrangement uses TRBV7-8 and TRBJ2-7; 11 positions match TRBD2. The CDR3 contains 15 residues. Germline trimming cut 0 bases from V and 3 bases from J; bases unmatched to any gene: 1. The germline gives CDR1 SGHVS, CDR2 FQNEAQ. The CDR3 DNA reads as TGTGCCAGCAGCTTAGCACTAGCGGGAGTCTACGAGCAGTACTTC. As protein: CASSLALAGVYEQYF.

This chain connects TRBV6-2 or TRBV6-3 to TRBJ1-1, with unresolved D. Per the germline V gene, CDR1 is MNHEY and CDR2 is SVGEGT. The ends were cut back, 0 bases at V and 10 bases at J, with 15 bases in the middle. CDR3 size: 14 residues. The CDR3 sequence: CASSYSIATSGAFF. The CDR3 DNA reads TGTGCCAGCAGTTACTCGATAGCAACATCTGGAGCTTTCTTT.

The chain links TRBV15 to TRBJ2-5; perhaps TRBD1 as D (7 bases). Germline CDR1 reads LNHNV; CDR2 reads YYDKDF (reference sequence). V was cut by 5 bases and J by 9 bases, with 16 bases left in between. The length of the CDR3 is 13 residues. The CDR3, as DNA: TGTGCCACCAGCGGGCAGGGGGGAATGGCCCAGTACTTC. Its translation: CATSGQGGMAQYF.

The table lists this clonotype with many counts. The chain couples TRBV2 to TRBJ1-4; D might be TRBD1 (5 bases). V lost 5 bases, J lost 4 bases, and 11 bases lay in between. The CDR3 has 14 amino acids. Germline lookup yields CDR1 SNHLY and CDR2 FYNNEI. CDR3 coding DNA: TGTGCCAGCAGTCCTCCGGGGGTTAATGAAAAACTGTTTTTT. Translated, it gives CASSPPGVNEKLFF.

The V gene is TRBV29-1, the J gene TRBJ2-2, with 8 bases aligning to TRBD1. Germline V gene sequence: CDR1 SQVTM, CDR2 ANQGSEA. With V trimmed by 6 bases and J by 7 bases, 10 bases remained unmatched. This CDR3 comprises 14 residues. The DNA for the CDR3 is TGCAGCGTAGAACCCGAAACAGGGGGCGGGGAGCTGTTTTTT. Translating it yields CSVEPETGGGELFF.

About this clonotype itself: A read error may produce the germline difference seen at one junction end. DNA of the CDR3: TGCGCCAGTAGTGAGTCTAGGAACACCGGGGGGCTGTTTTTT. Translating gives CASSESRNTGGLFF. This chain links TRBV10-1 with TRBJ2-2; tentative D call: TRBD2 (6 bases). This CDR3 has 14 residues. CDR1 WNHNN and CDR2 SYGVQD come from the germline V gene (reference sequence).

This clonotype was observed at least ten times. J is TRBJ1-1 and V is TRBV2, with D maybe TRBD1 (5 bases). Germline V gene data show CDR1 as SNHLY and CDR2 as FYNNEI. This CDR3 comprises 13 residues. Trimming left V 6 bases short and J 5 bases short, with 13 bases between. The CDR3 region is CASSAGSGTEAFF. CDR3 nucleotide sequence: TGTGCCAGCAGCGCAGGGTCGGGTACTGAAGCTTTCTTT.

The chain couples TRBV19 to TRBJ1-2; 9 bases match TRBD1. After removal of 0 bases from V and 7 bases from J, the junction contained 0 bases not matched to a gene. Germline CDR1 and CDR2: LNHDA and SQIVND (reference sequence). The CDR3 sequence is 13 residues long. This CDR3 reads CASSIEQGAGYTF. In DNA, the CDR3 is TGTGCCAGTAGTATAGAACAGGGGGCTGGCTACACCTTC.

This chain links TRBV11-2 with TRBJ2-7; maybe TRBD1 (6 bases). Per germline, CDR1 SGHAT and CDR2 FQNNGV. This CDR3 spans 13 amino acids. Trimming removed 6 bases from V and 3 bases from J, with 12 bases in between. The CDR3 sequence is CASSYRVNYEQYF. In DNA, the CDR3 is TGTGCCAGCAGTTACAGGGTAAACTACGAGCAGTACTTC.